The present entry profiles one T cell receptor beta chain with its context. This clone was seen only a few times. Its antigen is not yet known. It has no much larger one-base neighbor in the sample; base qualities were not kept. The data derive from a study of shared clonotypes between healthy human individuals (dated by TCRdb to 2020 to 2022). Study-level background: A couple of women and three men aged 18 to 49 years were included in the cohort. The study deeply sequenced blood TCR repertoires of five healthy adults to estimate repertoire size and the extent of clonotype sharing between individuals. For each donor, three plates each were used for CD4 naive and CD4 memory, two plates were used for CD8 naive, and one plate was used for CD8 memory. Per donor, leukapheresis produced somewhere between about 0.8 and 9.5 billion PBMCs. Different laboratories and diverse techniques were used to prepare libraries and sequence TCR repertoires, to increase sequencing depth and limit assay-specific biases.

Using the deep immunoSEQ assay, TCR CDR3 regions were amplified from genomic DNA by multiplex PCR. Extracted genomic DNA from each cell subset was distributed evenly across all wells of several immunoSEQ 96-well plates, and each plate was treated as a replicate. For sorted subsets, each replicate PCR was loaded with about 200 ng genomic DNA, equivalent to 32,000 or so T cell genomes. The purified libraries were quantified using a Qubit 3.0 fluorometer, sized with a Bioanalyzer 2100, and then quantified again using the KAPA Library Quantification kit. A separate single-read 150-cycle Illumina NextSeq 550 flow cell was used to sequence each immunoSEQ 96-well plate. In the original analysis: Because only junctional sequences without quality scores were contained in the immunoSEQ output, filtering matching that applied to full-length reads could not be performed. Sequences were annotated with PyIR, a Python wrapper for IgBLAST v1.9, using IMGT germline references to assign V/J genes and CDR3. Reads with weak V/J assignments (E-value above 1e-6), missing CDR3, stop codons, out-of-frame junctions, or ambiguous translated residues were removed. V3J clonotypes were defined by identical inferred V gene, J gene, and CDR3 amino acid sequence. Percentage overlap between repertoires was calculated by dividing the number of shared unique clonotypes by the size of the smaller repertoire. Repertoire richness was assessed with RTK rarefaction, the Chao1 estimator, and Recon v2.1 estimates of unobserved clonotypes. For all TCRbeta clonotypes obtained by the gDNA method from a handful of donors, generation probabilities were computed with OLGA. Here the immuneACCESS table is served through TCRdb, limited to in-frame sequences with V and J called. Missing clones are a known gap in these copies; in checked studies unresolved V genes cover under half, and the rest lacks a known reason. That table furnishes V, J and clone size, whereas the DNA furnished D and trimming. The sample table contains about 1 million clones; only one count was recorded for about 70% of them. The ten largest clones take up 1.5% of the sample.

The donors were healthy, HIV-negative adults who had no recently reported acute infections or vaccinations. Every donor was a Caucasian adult living in Nashville, Tennessee, USA. Magnetic negative selection was used to enrich CD4+ T cells, after which naive cells were positively selected on CD45RA and the negative fraction became the memory subset. Blood was collected by leukapheresis, and PBMCs were isolated by Ficoll-Histopaque density gradient centrifugation and then cryopreserved in liquid nitrogen vapor phase. Analytical flow cytometry was used to check the purity and quantity of every magnetically sorted T cell population. Genomic DNA was isolated from every sorted fraction and measured by UV absorbance on a Nanodrop 2000c. V and J are truncated by 2 bases and 2 bases respectively, leaving an intervening sequence of 6 bases. Reading the germline V gene gives CDR1 ENHRY and CDR2 SYGVKD. The CDR3 runs 13 residues from the cysteine to the phenylalanine. CDR3 DNA is the only sequence kept; it has 39 bases, read in frame from the first base.

General study outcomes and caveats: Naive subsets generally had larger estimated clonotype richness than memory subsets did. The small number of donors limited the genetic and exposure-history diversity represented. Pairwise subsampling indicated that sequencing depth was expected to affect the degree of clonotype sharing among donors. Compared with non-shared clonotypes, clonotypes shared by all four sorted-subset donors had higher generation probabilities. When a handful of donors were compared, the shared fraction of clonotypes was around 5% for naive CD4, approximately 3.5% for naive CD8, 2% to 2.5% for memory CD4, and approximately 0.4% for memory CD8. Sampling was restricted to blood, and TCR repertoires in tissues likely differ from the TCR repertoires found in blood. Rarefaction of sorted-subset datasets indicated incomplete sequencing despite the large sequencing depth.

The rearrangement joined TRBV10-3 to TRBJ1-1; the D segment cannot be called with confidence. The receptor was derived from a young man in good health. Sequencing used memory CD4+ T cells sorted from blood. The cell subset or site label, as the study defines it: CD45RA-negative fraction. The DNA sequence reads TGTGCCATCAGTGAGACACCAAACACTGAAGCTTTCTTT. Its translation reads: CAISETPNTEAFF.